These T cell receptor beta chains were read from a single sample in a study of shared clonotypes between healthy human individuals. The method was immunoSEQ multiplex PCR; TCRdb's version includes in-frame clones alone and lacks a portion of them. The table records millions of clones, more than 85% of them present only once. The specimen was naive CD4+ T cells from PBMCs. Receptor source: a man between 18 and 29 years old in good health. Some clones in this sample may be carry-over from other donors' samples. The CDR3 runs from the conserved cysteine through the conserved F or W. A D gene is named only where the DNA matches it firmly. Size is omitted from some rows. Given values are once, few, many or a class for expanded clones.

v_call: TRBV19; clone_size: .; j_call: TRBJ2-1; d_call: TRBD2; cdr3_aa: CASSILLLAGGPRYEQFF; cdr3_nt: TGTGCCAGTAGTATCCTACTACTAGCGGGAGGGCCAAGGTATGAGCAGTTCTTC
v_call: TRBV9; clone_size: .; j_call: TRBJ2-3; d_call: TRBD1; cdr3_aa: CASSPQGTGVYTQYF; cdr3_nt: TGTGCCAGCAGCCCTCAGGGGACAGGGGTTTATACGCAGTATTTT
v_call: TRBV27; clone_size: .; j_call: TRBJ2-5; d_call: .; cdr3_aa: CASRGLGTQYF; cdr3_nt: TGTGCCAGCAGGGGCCTGGGGACCCAGTACTTC
v_call: TRBV18; clone_size: .; j_call: TRBJ2-2; d_call: TRBD2; cdr3_aa: CASNGLAENTGELFF; cdr3_nt: TGTGCCTCGAACGGACTAGCGGAGAACACCGGGGAGCTGTTTTTT
v_call: TRBV10-3; clone_size: .; j_call: TRBJ1-2; d_call: TRBD1; cdr3_aa: CAITSTGGLYGYTF; cdr3_nt: TGTGCCATCACTTCGACAGGGGGCCTCTATGGCTACACCTTC
v_call: TRBV5-1; clone_size: few; j_call: TRBJ1-2; d_call: TRBD1; cdr3_aa: CASAGQHHGYTF; cdr3_nt: TGCGCCAGCGCGGGACAGCACCATGGCTACACCTTC
v_call: TRBV5-1; clone_size: .; j_call: TRBJ2-2; d_call: TRBD2; cdr3_aa: CASSSHTSGRYTGELFF; cdr3_nt: TGCGCCAGCAGCTCCCATACTAGCGGGAGATACACCGGGGAGCTGTTTTTT
v_call: TRBV29-1; clone_size: .; j_call: TRBJ1-3; d_call: .; cdr3_aa: CSAGGTSSSGNTIYF; cdr3_nt: TGCAGCGCGGGGGGTACTTCAAGCTCTGGAAACACCATATATTTT
v_call: TRBV6-1; clone_size: .; j_call: TRBJ1-1; d_call: .; cdr3_aa: CASSHRTDKAFF; cdr3_nt: TGTGCCAGCAGTCACCGGACAGATAAAGCTTTCTTT
v_call: TRBV2; clone_size: .; j_call: TRBJ2-3; d_call: TRBD1; cdr3_aa: CASSDRVSTDTQYF; cdr3_nt: TGTGCCAGCAGCGACAGGGTTAGCACAGATACGCAGTATTTT
v_call: TRBV11-3; clone_size: .; j_call: TRBJ2-2; d_call: TRBD2; cdr3_aa: CASSLRTGTSGDTGELFF; cdr3_nt: TGTGCCAGCAGCTTACGGACCGGGACTAGTGGGGACACCGGGGAGCTGTTTTTT
v_call: TRBV6-6; clone_size: .; j_call: TRBJ1-4; d_call: .; cdr3_aa: CASSYSPDAEKLFF; cdr3_nt: TGTGCCAGCAGTTACTCCCCGGACGCGGAAAAACTGTTTTTT
v_call: TRBV28; clone_size: .; j_call: TRBJ1-1; d_call: .; cdr3_aa: CASSTQNTEAFF; cdr3_nt: TGTGCCAGCAGTACTCAGAACACTGAAGCTTTCTTT
v_call: TRBV6-5; clone_size: .; j_call: TRBJ2-1; d_call: TRBD1; cdr3_aa: CASSFNRGLGNEQFF; cdr3_nt: TGTGCCAGCAGTTTCAACAGGGGGCTGGGGAATGAGCAGTTCTTC
v_call: TRBV28; clone_size: .; j_call: TRBJ1-1; d_call: .; cdr3_aa: CASSVGGATGTNTEAFF; cdr3_nt: TGTGCCAGCAGTGTTGGGGGGGCCACAGGGACGAACACTGAAGCTTTCTTT
v_call: TRBV5-1; clone_size: .; j_call: TRBJ2-1; d_call: TRBD1; cdr3_aa: CASSVGQVYNEQFF; cdr3_nt: TGCGCCAGCAGCGTGGGACAGGTCTACAATGAGCAGTTCTTC
v_call: TRBV5-1; clone_size: .; j_call: TRBJ2-1; d_call: TRBD1; cdr3_aa: CASSLIPGQGYNEQFF; cdr3_nt: TGCGCCAGCAGCTTGATACCGGGACAGGGATACAATGAGCAGTTCTTC
v_call: TRBV28; clone_size: .; j_call: TRBJ1-1; d_call: TRBD1; cdr3_aa: CASSPKPGGQGNTEAFF; cdr3_nt: TGTGCCAGCAGCCCTAAACCCGGGGGACAGGGGAACACTGAAGCTTTCTTT
v_call: TRBV19; clone_size: .; j_call: TRBJ1-2; d_call: .; cdr3_aa: CASSSLGGPHYGYTF; cdr3_nt: TGTGCCAGTAGTTCTCTTGGTGGACCCCACTATGGCTACACCTTC
v_call: TRBV29-1; clone_size: .; j_call: TRBJ1-1; d_call: .; cdr3_aa: CSASGSLITEAFF; cdr3_nt: TGCAGCGCCTCCGGGAGCCTGATAACTGAAGCTTTCTTT
v_call: TRBV28; clone_size: .; j_call: TRBJ2-2; d_call: TRBD2; cdr3_aa: CASRSAGTSGNDGELFF; cdr3_nt: TGTGCCAGCAGATCCGCCGGGACTAGCGGGAATGACGGGGAGCTGTTTTTT
v_call: TRBV7-2; clone_size: .; j_call: TRBJ2-5; d_call: .; cdr3_aa: CASSLVRETQYF; cdr3_nt: TGTGCCAGCAGCTTAGTTAGGGAGACCCAGTACTTC
v_call: TRBV28; clone_size: .; j_call: TRBJ1-5; d_call: .; cdr3_aa: CASSSNGLNQPQHF; cdr3_nt: TGTGCCAGCAGTTCTAATGGGCTCAATCAGCCCCAGCATTTT
v_call: TRBV7-2; clone_size: .; j_call: TRBJ2-1; d_call: TRBD2; cdr3_aa: CASSLAGAGEYNEQFF; cdr3_nt: TGTGCCAGCAGCTTAGCGGGAGCGGGGGAATACAATGAGCAGTTCTTC
v_call: TRBV7-2; clone_size: .; j_call: TRBJ2-5; d_call: TRBD2; cdr3_aa: CASSRSGSKETQYF; cdr3_nt: TGTGCCAGCAGCCGCAGCGGGAGTAAAGAGACCCAGTACTTC
v_call: TRBV7-9; clone_size: .; j_call: TRBJ1-2; d_call: .; cdr3_aa: CASSLLRSAANYGYTF; cdr3_nt: TGTGCCAGCAGCTTACTCCGATCAGCAGCTAACTATGGCTACACCTTC
v_call: TRBV10-3; clone_size: once; j_call: TRBJ2-5; d_call: .; cdr3_aa: CAISERGGTETQYF; cdr3_nt: TGTGCCATCAGTGAGAGGGGGGGCACGGAGACCCAGTACTTC
v_call: TRBV18; clone_size: .; j_call: TRBJ2-1; d_call: .; cdr3_aa: CASSPLGGVNNEQFF; cdr3_nt: TGTGCCAGCTCGCCCTTAGGGGGAGTGAACAATGAGCAGTTCTTC
v_call: TRBV6-1; clone_size: .; j_call: TRBJ1-2; d_call: .; cdr3_aa: CASRDRYGYTF; cdr3_nt: TGTGCCAGCAGGGACAGATATGGCTACACCTTC
v_call: TRBV25-1; clone_size: .; j_call: TRBJ2-1; d_call: .; cdr3_aa: CASGRTGRFF; cdr3_nt: TGTGCCAGCGGACGGACGGGGCGGTTCTTC
v_call: TRBV7-9; clone_size: .; j_call: TRBJ2-5; d_call: TRBD1; cdr3_aa: CASSHDRGRETQYF; cdr3_nt: TGTGCCAGCAGCCATGACAGGGGGCGGGAGACCCAGTACTTC
v_call: TRBV29-1; clone_size: .; j_call: TRBJ2-2; d_call: .; cdr3_aa: CSVDSGNTGELFF; cdr3_nt: TGCAGCGTGGACAGTGGTAACACCGGGGAGCTGTTTTTT
v_call: TRBV6-1; clone_size: .; j_call: TRBJ2-7; d_call: .; cdr3_aa: CASTTTRGYEQYF; cdr3_nt: TGTGCCAGCACTACCACACGGGGCTACGAGCAGTACTTC
v_call: TRBV11-2; clone_size: .; j_call: TRBJ2-7; d_call: .; cdr3_aa: CASRPIGGPLEQYF; cdr3_nt: TGTGCCAGCAGACCGATCGGGGGCCCCCTCGAGCAGTACTTC
v_call: TRBV6-8; clone_size: .; j_call: TRBJ2-4; d_call: .; cdr3_aa: CASSYRSLEGDEDKNIQYF; cdr3_nt: TGTGCCAGCAGTTACCGATCTCTTGAGGGAGATGAAGACAAAAACATTCAGTACTTC
v_call: TRBV5-1; clone_size: .; j_call: TRBJ1-2; d_call: .; cdr3_aa: CASNPRPGIDGYTF; cdr3_nt: TGCGCCAGCAACCCTCGCCCGGGTATCGATGGCTACACCTTC
v_call: TRBV11-3; clone_size: .; j_call: TRBJ2-7; d_call: .; cdr3_aa: CASSLDPTYEQYF; cdr3_nt: TGTGCCAGCAGCTTAGACCCCACCTACGAGCAGTACTTC
v_call: TRBV25-1; clone_size: .; j_call: TRBJ1-3; d_call: TRBD1; cdr3_aa: CASGQGGAGGNTIYF; cdr3_nt: TGTGCCAGCGGACAGGGGGGAGCGGGGGGAAACACCATATATTTT
v_call: TRBV19; clone_size: .; j_call: TRBJ2-2; d_call: TRBD1; cdr3_aa: CASSIGTGGSGTGELFF; cdr3_nt: TGTGCCAGTAGCATCGGGACAGGGGGATCCGGAACCGGGGAGCTGTTTTTT
v_call: TRBV11-3; clone_size: .; j_call: TRBJ2-5; d_call: .; cdr3_aa: CASSPGAFETQYF; cdr3_nt: TGTGCCAGCAGCCCCGGGGCATTTGAGACCCAGTACTTC
v_call: TRBV7-2; clone_size: .; j_call: TRBJ2-7; d_call: TRBD1; cdr3_aa: CASSLRTGTYEQYF; cdr3_nt: TGTGCCAGCAGCTTGCGGACAGGAACCTACGAGCAGTACTTC
v_call: TRBV29-1; clone_size: .; j_call: TRBJ1-1; d_call: .; cdr3_aa: CSVERRMNTEAFF; cdr3_nt: TGCAGCGTTGAGAGGCGGATGAACACTGAAGCTTTCTTT
v_call: TRBV5-4; clone_size: .; j_call: TRBJ1-4; d_call: TRBD1; cdr3_aa: CASSSDRGHSEKLFF; cdr3_nt: TGTGCCAGCAGCTCCGACAGGGGGCATAGTGAAAAACTGTTTTTT
v_call: TRBV19; clone_size: .; j_call: TRBJ1-5; d_call: .; cdr3_aa: CASSMARVHNQPQHF; cdr3_nt: TGTGCCAGTAGTATGGCCAGGGTCCACAATCAGCCCCAGCATTTT
v_call: TRBV28; clone_size: .; j_call: TRBJ1-5; d_call: .; cdr3_aa: CASSFGQLNQPQHF; cdr3_nt: TGTGCCAGCAGTTTTGGACAGCTTAATCAGCCCCAGCATTTT
v_call: TRBV6-5; clone_size: .; j_call: TRBJ2-3; d_call: .; cdr3_aa: CASSYSWTPSTDTQYF; cdr3_nt: TGTGCCAGCAGTTACTCGTGGACTCCGAGCACAGATACGCAGTATTTT
v_call: TRBV11-1; clone_size: .; j_call: TRBJ1-4; d_call: .; cdr3_aa: CASSTYKKRDQREALFF; cdr3_nt: TGTGCCAGCAGCACCTACAAAAAGCGGGATCAGAGGGAGGCACTGTTTTTT
v_call: TRBV7-3; clone_size: .; j_call: TRBJ2-5; d_call: .; cdr3_aa: CASSFSGLGETQYF; cdr3_nt: TGTGCCAGCAGCTTCTCAGGGCTAGGGGAGACCCAGTACTTC
v_call: TRBV7-6; clone_size: .; j_call: TRBJ1-5; d_call: .; cdr3_aa: CASSRDRDQPQHF; cdr3_nt: TGTGCCAGCAGCCGCGACAGAGATCAGCCCCAGCATTTT
v_call: TRBV30; clone_size: .; j_call: TRBJ1-1; d_call: TRBD1; cdr3_aa: CAWSGTGGGEAFF; cdr3_nt: TGTGCCTGGAGCGGGACAGGGGGTGGGGAAGCTTTCTTT